Following are 31 T cell receptor beta chains from one sample sequenced in a study of regulatory T cells in long-lasting Graves disease (dated by TCRdb to the early 2020s). The receptor library was made with multiplex PCR. Instrument used: Illumina HiSeq 4000. TCR beta libraries were built with iRepertoire HTBI primers and Arm-PCR amplification of CDR3 regions. TCRdb's own reprocessing of the public reads used fastp at Q25 and MiXCR and kept productive beta chains. For every CDR3 protein sequence, its rows merge into one entry that carries the most common genes and DNA. Within this sample are 360,000 or so distinct CDR3 sequences, with approximately 16% of them counted one time only. The ten largest clones capture roughly 29% of the sample. The label giving this sample's time point can be read as: newly diagnosed GD, antithyroid drugs for less than 3 months. For both TCR sequencing and RNA sequencing, RNA was extracted from PBMCs using TRIzol.

The same data also went into a second study, on T cells in Graves' hyperthyroidism and ophthalmopathy.

The sequenced sample was peripheral blood mononuclear cells (PBMCs), obtained at new diagnosis, from a patient treated with antithyroid drugs. Receptor source: a man aged 35 to 55 with Graves disease. Donor details come from another sample of the same person, matched by shared clones.

This clonotype was counted between two and nine times. V is TRBV29-1 and J is TRBJ2-7, with D maybe TRBD1 (5 bases). Trimming took off 5 bases at V and 2 bases at J, with 16 bases between the two ends. Per the germline V gene, CDR1 is SQVTM and CDR2 is ANQGSEA. This CDR3 spans 14 amino acids. The CDR3 here is CSVLRAGLTYEQYF. As DNA, the CDR3 is TGCAGCGTTCTCAGGGCAGGGCTTACCTACGAGCAGTACTTC.

To note about this clonotype: Only one base separates this from a far larger clonotype, so it likely reflects a read error. The J gene is TRBJ2-1, the V gene TRBV7-2; the D gene is possibly TRBD1 (6 bases). Per the germline V gene, CDR1 is SGHTA and CDR2 is FQGNSA. V was shortened by 6 bases and J by 10 bases, with 22 bases between the two germline ends. This CDR3 has 15 amino acids. The CDR3 reads CASRSGTSLSYEQFF. The CDR3 DNA sequence: TGTGCCAGCAGATCCGGGACAAGTCTCTCCTACGAGCAGTTCTTC.

This clonotype was counted between two and nine times. This chain links TRBV6-4 with TRBJ2-3; 13 bases line up with TRBD2. The CDR3 has 15 residues. The germline gives CDR1 MRHNA, CDR2 SNTAGT. With V trimmed by 7 bases and J by 6 bases, 7 bases remained unmatched. The CDR3 DNA reads TGTGCCAGCATTTTTACTAGCGGGGGGGCCGATACGCAGTATTTT. It codes for CASIFTSGGADTQYF.

The chain combines TRBV7-3 with TRBJ2-3; tentatively, D is TRBD2 (5 bases). V was pared by 0 bases and J by 1 base, with 11 bases between. CDR1 is SGHTA and CDR2 is FQGTGA in the germline V gene. The CDR3 covers 16 residues. The CDR3 spells CASSLTAEAGTDTQYF. The CDR3 bases are TGTGCCAGCAGCTTAACGGCGGAGGCGGGCACAGATACGCAGTATTTT.

The chain has TRBV27 and TRBJ2-2; 10 bases are shared with TRBD1. V lost 4 bases to trimming and J lost 5 bases; unmatched junction nucleotides: 7. Germline V gives CDR1 MNHEY, CDR2 SMNVEV (reference sequence). The CDR3 has 16 amino acids. This CDR3 reads CASSSTGGARTGELFF. The CDR3 DNA follows: TGTGCCAGCAGTTCGACAGGGGGCGCGAGAACCGGGGAGCTGTTTTTT.

Worth noting for this clonotype: A much larger clone lies a single base off, so this may be a read error. The V and J genes are TRBV12-3 or TRBV12-4 and TRBJ2-7; D unresolved. CDR3 length: 14 residues. The germline V and J ends were trimmed by 6 bases and 6 bases, with 18 bases remaining between them. The CDR3 DNA sequence: TGTGCCAGCAGGCCCCGAGGCTATGGTGGCGAGCAGTACTTC. It encodes CASRPRGYGGEQYF.

This clonotype was detected a few times. The V gene is TRBV29-1, the J gene TRBJ1-5; TRBD1 is a possible D gene (5 bases). V was cut by 6 bases and J by 5 bases, with 17 bases left in between. The CDR3 extends over 14 amino acids. Germline V gives CDR1 SQVTM, CDR2 ANQGSEA. CDR3 in amino acids: CSVLAGNGDQPQHF. The CDR3 bases are TGCAGCGTGTTAGCAGGGAACGGGGATCAGCCCCAGCATTTT.

The sample holds many counts of this clonotype. The chain joins TRBV12-3 or TRBV12-4 to TRBJ2-7; a possible D gene is TRBD1 (6 bases). There are 14 residues in the CDR3. Trimming cost V 3 bases and J 2 bases, with 11 bases left between them. The CDR3, as DNA: TGTGCCAGCAGTTTTAGGTGGGGGCCCTACGAGCAGTACTTC. This translates into CASSFRWGPYEQYF.

This clonotype has at least ten counts. The rearrangement joins TRBV5-1 to TRBJ2-1, with a weak D call TRBD1 (5 bases). This CDR3 spans 15 amino acids. V was pared by 2 bases and J by 8 bases, with 17 bases between. In germline, CDR1 is SGHRS, CDR2 YFSETQ. In DNA form, the CDR3 reads TGCGCCAGCAGCTTTGGCAGGGAAGTGATCCATGAGCAGTTCTTC. The encoded protein is CASSFGREVIHEQFF.

This rearrangement joins TRBV6-2 or TRBV6-3 to TRBJ1-4, with D uncertain. This CDR3 is built from 15 residues. Germline loops: CDR1 MNHEY, CDR2 SVGEGT. The V end lost 9 bases, the J end lost 0 bases, and 14 bases lay between the germline ends. The CDR3 spells CARGSRGATNEKLFF. The CDR3 bases are TGTGCCAGAGGATCTCGTGGGGCAACTAATGAAAAACTGTTTTTT.

This sequence joins TRBV5-6 and TRBJ2-2, with D unresolved. CDR3 size: 16 residues. V gave up 2 bases and J gave up 0 bases, with 11 bases separating them. Germline CDR1 reads SGHDT; CDR2 reads YYEEEE. Written as DNA, the CDR3 is TGTGCCAGCAGCTTTTTCGCCAGAGCGAACACCGGGGAGCTGTTTTTT. This encodes CASSFFARANTGELFF.

On this clonotype itself: A read error may be the cause here, since a much bigger clone is one base away. The chain couples TRBV10-3 to TRBJ1-6, with D perhaps TRBD1 (5 bases). Germline V gene data show CDR1 as ENHRY and CDR2 as SYGVKD. The CDR3 sequence is 14 residues long. CDR3 residues: CTISNRFGNSPLHF. The CDR3 DNA follows: TGTACCATCAGTAACAGGTTCGGGAATTCACCCCTCCACTTT.

A few counts support this clonotype. The chain links TRBV9 to TRBJ2-2; 10 nucleotides align to TRBD2. Germline V CDR1 and CDR2: SGDLS, YYNGEE. CDR3 length: 18 amino acids. The ends lost 1 base at V and 1 base at J; junction bases unmatched: 7. CDR3 amino acids: CASSVQVAGGQNTGELFF. The CDR3 DNA reads TGTGCCAGCAGCGTACAGGTAGCGGGGGGCCAGAACACCGGGGAGCTGTTTTTT. Supplemented by reference TRBV9 and TRBJ2-2, the full variable domain reads DSGVTQTPKHLITATGQRVTLRCSPRSGDLSVYWYQQSLDQGLQFLIQYYNGEERAKGNILERFSAQQFPDLHSELNLSSLELGDSALYFCASSVQVAGGQNTGELFFGEGSRLTVL.

This chain connects TRBV20-1 to TRBJ1-2; no firm D call. V lost 5 bases and J lost 2, with 9 bases in between. Germline V gene lookup returns CDR1 DFQATT and CDR2 SNEGSKA (reference sequence). The CDR3 totals 12 residues. The CDR3 region has the DNA TGCAGTGCTTCGCGGGGAAACTATGGCTACACCTTC. It is translated as CSASRGNYGYTF.

This clonotype was recorded at least ten times. The rearrangement joins TRBV2 to TRBJ1-1; D perhaps matches TRBD1 (5 bases). Between the trimmed V and J ends, which lost 4 bases and 4 bases, there was a span of 16 bases. Per the germline V gene, CDR1 is SNHLY and CDR2 is FYNNEI. There are 15 residues in the CDR3. This chain's CDR3 is CASSASPGRSTEAFF. CDR3 sequence (DNA): TGTGCCAGCAGTGCATCGCCAGGGAGGAGCACTGAAGCTTTCTTT. Full variable domain (outside the CDR3, taken from reference TRBV2 and TRBJ1-1): EPEVTQTPSHQVTQMGQEVILRCVPISNHLYFYWYRQILGQKVEFLVSFYNNEISEKSEIFDDQFSVERPDGSNFTLKIRSTKLEDSAMYFCASSASPGRSTEAFFGQGTRLTVV.

This clonotype was seen at least ten times. The rearrangement links TRBV4-1 to TRBJ1-4, with a tentative D call TRBD1 (6 bases). There are 15 residues in the CDR3. V lost 6 bases and J lost 11, with 22 bases in between. From germline, CDR1 is MGHRA and CDR2 YSYEKL. CDR3 loop: CASSPRLDSPAKLFF. The DNA for the CDR3 is TGCGCCAGCAGTCCAAGATTGGACAGCCCTGCGAAACTGTTTTTT.

Note on this clonotype: A much larger clone sits a single nucleotide away, making a read error possible. In nucleotides, the CDR3 is TGTGCCAGCAGCTTAGAGGCAGGGAACTATGGCTACACCTTC. Residues: CASSLEAGNYGYTF. The chain recombines TRBV11-1 with TRBJ1-2; a weak D match, TRBD1 (5 bases). From germline, CDR1 is SGHAT and CDR2 FQDESV (reference sequence). Trimming removed 1 base at V and 2 bases at J, with 8 bases between. CDR3 size: 14 residues. Filled out from reference TRBV11-1 and TRBJ1-2, the complete variable domain reads EAEVAQSPRYKITEKSQAVAFWCDPISGHATLYWYRQILGQGPELLVQFQDESVVDDSQLPKDRFSAERLKGVDSTLKIQPAELGDSAMYLCASSLEAGNYGYTFGSGTRLTVV.

This clonotype was observed many times. The chain joins TRBV4-1 to TRBJ2-7; TRBD1 matches 8 bases. Germline values: CDR1 MGHRA, CDR2 YSYEKL. With V trimmed by 2 bases and J by 3 bases, 9 bases remained unmatched. The CDR3 loop spans 16 amino acids. CDR3 sequence: CASSQYDRGSGYEQYF. The CDR3 nucleotides read TGCGCCAGCAGCCAATACGACAGGGGAAGCGGCTACGAGCAGTACTTC.

This clonotype was seen ten or more times. The chain joins TRBV7-2 to TRBJ2-4; unclear D gene. Germline-derived CDR1 and CDR2 are SGHTA and FQGNSA. The CDR3 runs 14 residues. The V and J ends lost 3 bases and 1 base respectively, with 7 bases between them. CDR3 in DNA: TGTGCCAGCAGCTTCCAGGAGGCCAAAAACATTCAGTACTTC. Its translation: CASSFQEAKNIQYF.

This clonotype has a count of ten or more. V usage is TRBV20-1 and J usage is TRBJ2-3; 8 nucleotides align to TRBD1. The germline V gene has CDR1 DFQATT and CDR2 SNEGSKA (reference sequence). Germline trimming cut 6 bases from V and 5 bases from J; bases unmatched to any gene: 10. This CDR3 comprises 14 residues. The CDR3 DNA sequence: TGCAGTGCCGATTGGACAGGGCGGGGAGATACGCAGTATTTT. Its protein is CSADWTGRGDTQYF.

CDR3: CASSQLAGGRTQYF. Here the CDR3 DNA reads TGTGCCAGCAGCCAACTCGCGGGGGGTCGGACCCAGTACTTC. The chain couples TRBV3-1 to TRBJ2-5; the match to TRBD2 covers 8 bases. The CDR3 totals 14 residues. Germline CDR1 reads LGHDT; CDR2 reads YNNKEL (reference sequence). V shed 2 bases, J shed 7 bases, and the junction held 6 bases outside the gene matches.

There are many counts of this clonotype. The chain carries TRBV20-1 and TRBJ2-5; D remains ambiguous. Trimming took off 5 bases at V and 5 bases at J, with 18 bases between the two ends. The germline CDR1 and CDR2 sequences are DFQATT and SNEGSKA (reference sequence). This CDR3 spans 14 amino acids. The CDR3 nucleotides read TGCAGTGCTCGACACAGAATGGGTGTGGAGACCCAGTACTTC. This codes for CSARHRMGVETQYF.

This chain joins TRBV10-3 and TRBJ2-5; D might be TRBD1 or TRBD2, each matching 5 bases. Germline V gene data show CDR1 as ENHRY and CDR2 as SYGVKD. The CDR3 spans 13 residues. V was trimmed by 5 bases and J by 5 bases, leaving 12 bases between them. The CDR3 region has the DNA TGTGCCATCAGTCTGGGGGTGGGGGAGACCCAGTACTTC. As protein: CAISLGVGETQYF.

The V gene is TRBV19, the J gene TRBJ2-7; D possibly corresponds to TRBD2 (5 bases). Germline lookup yields CDR1 LNHDA and CDR2 SQIVND (reference sequence). Trimming left V 10 bases short and J 2 bases short, with 15 bases between. The CDR3 sequence is 13 residues long. CDR3 sequence reads: CATQRPGAYEQYF. As DNA, the CDR3 is TGTGCCACCCAACGCCCCGGGGCCTACGAGCAGTACTTC. Full variable domain (rest looked up from reference TRBV19 and TRBJ2-7): DGGITQSPKYLFRKEGQNVTLSCEQNLNHDAMYWYRQDPGQGLRLIYYSQIVNDFQKGDIAEGYSVSREKKESFPLTVTSAQKNPTAFYLCATQRPGAYEQYFGPGTRLTVT.

At least ten counts were recorded for this clonotype. The rearrangement links TRBV27 to TRBJ2-3; TRBD1 matches 11 bases. Germline V lookup: CDR1 MNHEY, CDR2 SMNVEV (reference sequence). J lost 3 bases, V lost 6 bases, and 5 bases had no gene match. The CDR3 totals 15 residues. The CDR3 DNA reads as TGTGCCAGCAGCAGGGGACAGGGGGGGACAGATACGCAGTATTTT. This translates into CASSRGQGGTDTQYF.

This clonotype appeared many times. The rearrangement links TRBV2 to TRBJ1-4; TRBD1 matches 10 bases. Germline assignment: CDR1 SNHLY and CDR2 FYNNEI. The CDR3 spans 16 residues. V was clipped by 6 bases and J by 6 bases; unmatched bases: 10. The CDR3 spells CASRKRTGGIDEKLFF. In DNA form, the CDR3 reads TGTGCCAGCAGAAAAAGGACAGGGGGGATTGATGAAAAACTGTTTTTT.

The sample holds many counts of this clonotype. The chain employs TRBV5-1 and TRBJ2-3, with D unresolved. The V gene lost 3 bases and the J gene lost 4 bases, with 9 bases spanning the gap. The CDR3 is made up of 13 amino acids. CDR1 SGHRS and CDR2 YFSETQ come from the germline V gene. CDR3 DNA: TGCGCCAGCAGCTCGTCCCATGCAGATACGCAGTATTTT. It codes for CASSSSHADTQYF. Complete variable domain (other parts from reference TRBV5-1 and TRBJ2-3): KAGVTQTPRYLIKTRGQQVTLSCSPISGHRSVSWYQQTPGQGLQFLFEYFSETQRNKGNFPGRFSGRQFSNSRSEMNVSTLELGDSALYLCASSSSHADTQYFGPGTRLTVL.

Remarks on this clonotype: The missing conserved phenylalanine or tryptophan at the end of this CDR3 makes a read error likely. The rearrangement joins TRBV2 to TRBJ2-7; 9 bases align to TRBD1. V trimming: 5 bases; J trimming: 4 bases; junction bases outside the gene matches: 12. Germline V gene sequence: CDR1 SNHLY, CDR2 FYNNEI. The CDR3 runs 16 residues. The CDR3 spells CASSKSSGTGLYEQYS. Here the CDR3 DNA reads TGTGCCAGCAGTAAATCCTCCGGGACAGGGTTGTACGAGCAGTACTCC.

This clonotype was observed many times. This rearrangement joins TRBV2 to TRBJ2-2; D remains unclear. CDR1 and CDR2 from the germline V gene are SNHLY and FYNNEI. CDR3 length: 13 residues. Trimming took 4 bases from V and 4 from J, leaving 7 bases between them. The CDR3 DNA reads TGTGCCAGCAGTGGGGATTCCACCGGGGAGCTGTTTTTT. Encoded protein: CASSGDSTGELFF. Supplemented by reference TRBV2 and TRBJ2-2, the full variable domain reads EPEVTQTPSHQVTQMGQEVILRCVPISNHLYFYWYRQILGQKVEFLVSFYNNEISEKSEIFDDQFSVERPDGSNFTLKIRSTKLEDSAMYFCASSGDSTGELFFGEGSRLTVL.

This clonotype was seen only a few times. This chain links TRBV9 with TRBJ2-3, with D perhaps given as TRBD1 or TRBD2 (5 bases each). Germline lookup yields CDR1 SGDLS and CDR2 YYNGEE. This CDR3 contains 14 residues. V gave up 0 bases and J gave up 2 bases, with 7 bases separating them. DNA for the CDR3: TGTGCCAGCAGCGTAGCGGGGCACACAGATACGCAGTATTTT. Translated, it gives CASSVAGHTDTQYF.

As for this clonotype: A read error may explain this, as a much larger clone is one base away. The CDR3 DNA reads TGCAGTGCTAGAGTTAGCGGGGGCCTCAATGAGCAGTTCTTC. Translation gives CSARVSGGLNEQFF. The chain employs TRBV20-1 and TRBJ2-1, with TRBD2 matching over 9 bases. The length of the CDR3 is 14 residues. Germline CDR1 is DFQATT and CDR2 is SNEGSKA (reference sequence). V lost 1 base and J lost 6; bases outside the gene matches: 4.